One TCR beta chain is described in this entry. The CDR3 extends over 13 amino acids. J was trimmed by 4 bases and V by 4 bases; bases with no gene match: 3. The data originate from a study of patients and donors after allogeneic stem cell transplantation. TCRdb independently ran MiXCR on the RT-PCR reads; one entry per CDR3 protein. The data show 900,000 to 1,000,000 distinct CDR3 sequences, under 20% seen once. This sequence was found in a human donor who was either an allogeneic HSCT recipient or a stem cell or donor lymphocyte infusion donor (not recorded which). It is not recorded whose cells these are; they may come from a transplant donor. Sequenced sample: blood, either unsorted or a sorted T cell fraction (not recorded which). The chain joins TRBV12-3 or TRBV12-4 to TRBJ1-1, with 7 bases aligning to TRBD1. CDR3 in amino acids: CASSWGQSTEAFF. CDR3 nucleotide sequence: TGTGCCAGCAGTTGGGGACAGAGCACTGAAGCTTTCTTT.